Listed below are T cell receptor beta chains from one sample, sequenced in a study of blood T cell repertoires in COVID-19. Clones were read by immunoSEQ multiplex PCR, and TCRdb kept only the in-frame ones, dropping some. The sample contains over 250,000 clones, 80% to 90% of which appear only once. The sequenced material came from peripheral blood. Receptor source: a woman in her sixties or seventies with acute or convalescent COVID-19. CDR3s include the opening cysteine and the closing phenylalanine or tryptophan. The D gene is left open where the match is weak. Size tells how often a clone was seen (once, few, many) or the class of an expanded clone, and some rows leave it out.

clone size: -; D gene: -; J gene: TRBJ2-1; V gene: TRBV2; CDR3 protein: CARCGWGVFSSYNEQFF; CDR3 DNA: TGTGCCAGATGTGGCTGGGGGGTATTCAGCTCCTACAATGAGCAGTTCTTC
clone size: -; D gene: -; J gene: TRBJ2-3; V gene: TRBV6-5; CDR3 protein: CASSPLRGGSDTQYF; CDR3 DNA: TGTGCCAGCAGTCCCCTTAGGGGGGGGTCAGATACGCAGTATTTT
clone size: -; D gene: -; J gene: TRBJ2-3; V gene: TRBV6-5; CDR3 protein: CASKKARNADTQYF; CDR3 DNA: TGTGCCAGCAAAAAGGCTAGGAATGCCGATACGCAGTATTTT
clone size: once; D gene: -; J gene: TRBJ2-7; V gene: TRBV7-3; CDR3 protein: CASSQGAGYEQYF; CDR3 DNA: TGTGCCAGCAGCCAAGGGGCGGGGTACGAGCAGTACTTC
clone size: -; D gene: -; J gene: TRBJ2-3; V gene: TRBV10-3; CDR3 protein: CAIRGNTQYF; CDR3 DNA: TGTGCCATCCGGGGGAATACGCAGTATTTT
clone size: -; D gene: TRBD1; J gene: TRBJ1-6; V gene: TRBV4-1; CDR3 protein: CASSRGPRGSTGGSYNSPLHF; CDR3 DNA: TGCGCCAGCAGCCGGGGTCCGAGAGGATCGACAGGGGGTTCCTATAATTCACCCCTCCACTTT
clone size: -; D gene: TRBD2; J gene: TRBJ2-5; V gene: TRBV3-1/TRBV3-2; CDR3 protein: CASSQYGLAGGRTQYF; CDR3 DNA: TGTGCCAGCAGCCAATACGGACTAGCGGGGGGGAGAACCCAGTACTTC
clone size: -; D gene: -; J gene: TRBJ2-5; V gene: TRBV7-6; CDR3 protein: CASSLDRRAPWGDGAETQYF; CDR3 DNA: TGTGCCAGCAGCTTAGATAGAAGGGCCCCCTGGGGGGATGGGGCAGAGACCCAGTACTTC
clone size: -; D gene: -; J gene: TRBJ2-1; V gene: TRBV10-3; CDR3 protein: CAIRTGRGGGFSYNEQFF; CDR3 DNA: TGTGCCATCAGGACGGGTAGGGGCGGGGGCTTCTCCTACAATGAGCAGTTCTTC
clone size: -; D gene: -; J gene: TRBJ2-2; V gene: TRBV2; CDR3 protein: CASTAGPSNTGELFF; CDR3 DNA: TGTGCCAGCACTGCGGGACCTTCGAACACCGGGGAGCTGTTTTTT